These T cell receptor beta chains were read from a single sample in a study of shared clonotypes between healthy human individuals. Produced via immunoSEQ multiplex PCR; TCRdb's table is partial and in-frame only. The table includes about 110,000 clones, 68% detected once. Material: memory CD8+ T cells sorted from blood. Receptors originate from a young woman in good health. The CDR3 runs from the conserved cysteine through the conserved F or W. A D gene is named only where the DNA matches it firmly. The size entry is marked missing in some rows and otherwise reads once, few, many or a size class.

clone size,D gene,J gene,V gene,CDR3 DNA,CDR3 protein
once,TRBD2,TRBJ2-2,TRBV19,TGTGCCAGTAGTGATAGAGCGGGGGCCGGGGAGCTGTTTTTT,CASSDRAGAGELFF
NA,NA,TRBJ1-2,TRBV5-4,TGTGCCAGCAGCGCAGACAACTATGGCTACACCTTC,CASSADNYGYTF
NA,NA,TRBJ1-1,TRBV28,TGTGCCAGCAGTTTAAATGGTCCTGAAGCTTTCTTT,CASSLNGPEAFF
NA,NA,TRBJ2-5,TRBV5-4,TGTGCCAGCAGTGACAGGTTTGAGACCCAGTACTTC,CASSDRFETQYF
NA,NA,TRBJ2-7,TRBV5-2,TGCGCCAGCAGCCAAGCCAGCGGGACACCACCCTACGAGCAGTACTTC,CASSQASGTPPYEQYF
NA,NA,TRBJ2-2,TRBV28,TGTGCCAGCAGTCCCCGGGGTCTTATCCGTAACACCGGGGAGCTGTTTTTT,CASSPRGLIRNTGELFF
many,NA,TRBJ2-7,TRBV25-1,TGTGCCAGCAGTCCCTCCTACGAGCAGTACTTC,CASSPSYEQYF
NA,NA,TRBJ1-3,TRBV11-2,TGTGCCAGCAGCTTCACGGGCTCTGGAAACACCATATATTTT,CASSFTGSGNTIYF
NA,TRBD2,TRBJ2-5,TRBV11-2,TGTGCCAGCAGCTTAGCGGCGGGAGGCGAATGGGAGCAGTACTTC,CASSLAAGGEWEQYF
NA,NA,TRBJ2-7,TRBV4-2,TGTGCCAGCAGCTTAGTGACAGGAGGCTACGAGCAGTACTTC,CASSLVTGGYEQYF
once,NA,TRBJ2-5,TRBV7-7,TGTGCCAGCAGCTTTGGGCCACAAGAGACCCAGTACTTC,CASSFGPQETQYF
NA,NA,TRBJ2-1,TRBV25-1,TGTGCCAGCAGTAGACAGGACAATGAGCAGTTCTTC,CASSRQDNEQFF
NA,TRBD1,TRBJ1-5,TRBV6-1,TGTGCCAGCAGTGAACGGGGACAGAATGTTAATCAGCCCCAGCATTTT,CASSERGQNVNQPQHF
NA,NA,TRBJ2-2,TRBV11-3,TGTGCCAGCAGCTTAGATCGGTTTGGAGGGACGAACACCGGGGAGCTGTTTTTT,CASSLDRFGGTNTGELFF
few,TRBD1,TRBJ2-7,TRBV2,TGTGCCAGCAGTTGGTCAGGGGGTTTCTACGAGCAGTACTTC,CASSWSGGFYEQYF
once,TRBD1,TRBJ2-5,TRBV7-8,TGTGCCAGCAGCTCCAACAGGGGGCCGGGGAACGCCCAGTACTTC,CASSSNRGPGNAQYF
NA,NA,TRBJ2-7,TRBV11-2,TGTGCCAGCAGCTTATACCAGGGACCCTCCTACGAGCAGTACTTC,CASSLYQGPSYEQYF
few,NA,TRBJ1-2,TRBV27,TGTGCCAGCTACGTGGCAAACTATGGCTACACCTTC,CASYVANYGYTF
few,TRBD1,TRBJ2-7,TRBV6-1,TGTGCCACCCGGACAGGTGGGGTCGAGCAGTACTTC,CATRTGGVEQYF
NA,NA,TRBJ2-1,TRBV2,TGTGCCAGCACCGGGACGAATTACAATGAGCAGTTCTTC,CASTGTNYNEQFF
NA,NA,TRBJ1-2,TRBV28,TGTGCCAGCAGACTAAAGACTAACTATGGCTACACCTTC,CASRLKTNYGYTF
NA,NA,TRBJ2-1,TRBV7-9,TGTGCCAGCAGTTATTTCAATGAGCAGTTCTTC,CASSYFNEQFF
NA,TRBD2,TRBJ2-5,TRBV27,TGTGCCAGCAGTTTTAGAACGCCGGGACTAGCGACCCAAGAGACCCAGTACTTC,CASSFRTPGLATQETQYF
NA,NA,TRBJ2-7,TRBV30,TGTGCCTGGAGGTGCCCCAGAAGGTCAGTCTCCTACGAGCAGTACTTC,CAWRCPRRSVSYEQYF
NA,TRBD1,TRBJ2-7,TRBV7-9,TGTGCCAGCAGTAACCGGGACAGAACCTACGAGCAGTACTTC,CASSNRDRTYEQYF
NA,NA,TRBJ2-6,TRBV19,TGTGCCAGTAGTTCTTTGGAGGGTTCTGGGGCCAACGTCCTGACTTTC,CASSSLEGSGANVLTF
few,NA,TRBJ1-5,TRBV6-5,TGTGCCAGCAGTTACTCTGACGCAGGGGAAGAGCATTTT,CASSYSDAGEEHF
once,NA,TRBJ2-6,TRBV9,TGTGCCAGCAGCGTAGGGTTCGGGGGTTCTGGGGCCAACGTCCTGACTTTC,CASSVGFGGSGANVLTF
once,TRBD1,TRBJ1-2,TRBV30,TGTGCCTGGAAAGCGGACAGGGAAGGTTCCTCCGCCAGTGGCTACACCTTC,CAWKADREGSSASGYTF
medium-sized,NA,TRBJ1-5,TRBV6-4,TGTGCCAGCAGTGCAGGGGATGCTCAGCCCCAGCATTTT,CASSAGDAQPQHF
NA,TRBD2,TRBJ2-2,TRBV27,TGTGCCAGCAGTTTAATAGCGGGAGGGCCCAGCGGGGAGCTGTTTTTT,CASSLIAGGPSGELFF
NA,TRBD2,TRBJ2-7,TRBV2,TGTGCCAGCAAATCCCCAGCGGGGAGATACGAGCAGTACTTC,CASKSPAGRYEQYF
NA,NA,TRBJ2-1,TRBV4-2,TGTGCCAGCAGCCAAGATTGGGCGGGTCCCTCCAATGAGCAGTTCTTC,CASSQDWAGPSNEQFF
NA,NA,TRBJ2-1,TRBV25-1,TGTGCCAGCAGTGAATCCCGGGGTTCGCCCTACAATGAGCAGTTCTTC,CASSESRGSPYNEQFF
many,NA,TRBJ2-7,TRBV25-1,TGTGCCAGCAGTGGGAGCTCCTACGAGCAGTACTTC,CASSGSSYEQYF
NA,NA,TRBJ2-7,TRBV5-1,TGCGCCAGCAGGTCTGAGTACGAGCAGTACTTC,CASRSEYEQYF
NA,NA,TRBJ2-7,TRBV13,TGTGCCAGCAGCTTAGAAGGGGAAGTACCCTACGAGCAGTACTTC,CASSLEGEVPYEQYF
NA,TRBD2,TRBJ2-2,TRBV7-6,TGTGCCAGCAGCTTAGTAGCGGGAGGGCCCATCGGGGAGCTGTTTTTT,CASSLVAGGPIGELFF
once,TRBD1,TRBJ2-7,TRBV25-1,TGTGCCAGCAATCTCGGGACAGGGGGTGGCGAGCAGTACTTC,CASNLGTGGGEQYF
NA,TRBD2,TRBJ2-7,TRBV5-4,TGTGCCAGCAGCTCCACTAGCGCCATCTACGAGCAGTACTTC,CASSSTSAIYEQYF
NA,NA,TRBJ2-7,TRBV5-4,TGTGCCAGCAGCTTTGGAGCCTACGAGCAGTACTTC,CASSFGAYEQYF
NA,NA,TRBJ1-3,TRBV15,TGTGCCACCAGCAGAGGGGGGACCTCTGGAAACACCATATATTTT,CATSRGGTSGNTIYF